This T cell receptor beta chain was recorded in a study of T-cell reconstitution after alpha-beta-depleted transplantation in children. Unique molecular identifiers were incorporated into the prepared TCRbeta library. TCRdb re-analysed the PCR reads in MiXCR, keeping a single row per CDR3 protein. The sample includes some 840,000 distinct CDR3 sequences, 15% to 20% seen only once; the top ten take approximately 5%. V lost 6 bases, J lost 2 bases, and 8 bases lay in between. This CDR3 has 12 amino acids. Note on this clonotype: The antigen is undetermined.

Whole-study findings and limits: Expanded clones from the graft, numbering several hundred, reportedly supplied alpha-beta T cells about two months after transplant. From newly produced T cells came most of the T-cell counts and diversity one year after transplant.

The chain uses TRBV12-3 or TRBV12-4 and TRBJ2-7; D remains unclear. The sequence was obtained from a male patient between 10 and 17 years old who had a stem cell transplant for acute lymphoblastic leukemia, so the T cells may come from the graft donor. The sample consisted of PBMCs, mostly from graft donor cells, taken 360 days after TCRalphabeta/CD19-depleted stem cell transplant. The CDR3 nucleotides read TGTGCCAGCAGGCGTAGGCCCTACGAGCAGTACTTC. Protein sequence: CASRRRPYEQYF.